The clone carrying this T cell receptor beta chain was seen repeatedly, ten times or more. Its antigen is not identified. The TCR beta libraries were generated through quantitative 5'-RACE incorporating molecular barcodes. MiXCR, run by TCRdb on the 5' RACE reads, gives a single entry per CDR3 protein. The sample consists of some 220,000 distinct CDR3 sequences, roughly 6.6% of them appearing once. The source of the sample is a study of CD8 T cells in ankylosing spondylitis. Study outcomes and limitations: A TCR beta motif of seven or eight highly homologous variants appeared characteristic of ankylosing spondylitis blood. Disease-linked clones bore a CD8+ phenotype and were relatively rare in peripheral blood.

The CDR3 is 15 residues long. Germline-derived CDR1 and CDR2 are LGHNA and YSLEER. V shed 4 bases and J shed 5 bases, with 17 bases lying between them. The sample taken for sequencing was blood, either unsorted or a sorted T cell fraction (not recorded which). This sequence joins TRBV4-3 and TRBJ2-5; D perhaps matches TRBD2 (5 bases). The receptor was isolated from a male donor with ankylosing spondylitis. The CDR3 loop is CASSRFRLPSETQYF. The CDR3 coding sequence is TGCGCCAGCAGCCGGTTTAGACTACCCTCGGAGACCCAGTACTTC.